This TCR beta chain came from a study of blood T cell repertoires in COVID-19. Study background: Specimens from acute and convalescent COVID-19 originated in the United States, Italy and Spain. Sample material is recorded as cDNA or gDNA derived from T cells, B-cell-depleted T cells, or PBMCs.

Ages ranged from about 18 to 89 years, with residence in 24 US areas. Up to 2 weeks before entering the study, exposed participants had met a COVID-19 case. This CDR3 spans 15 amino acids. Losses at the gene ends were 6 bases for V and 4 bases for J; bases not matched to a gene: 6. Germline CDR1 reads MNHEY; CDR2 reads SVGEGT. The assay was immunoSEQ multiplex PCR, and TCRdb's table has in-frame clones only and misses some. The sample holds 200,000 to 250,000 clones, about 87% seen once. Input material: PBMCs or T cells enriched from blood (not recorded which). The chain combines TRBV6-2 or TRBV6-3 with TRBJ2-3, with 11 bases identical to TRBD2. This sequence was found in a woman between 25 and 40 years old who had been exposed to COVID-19. This CDR3 is CASSFSGRAADTQYF. Here the CDR3 DNA reads TGTGCCAGCAGCTTTAGCGGGAGGGCCGCAGATACGCAGTATTTT.